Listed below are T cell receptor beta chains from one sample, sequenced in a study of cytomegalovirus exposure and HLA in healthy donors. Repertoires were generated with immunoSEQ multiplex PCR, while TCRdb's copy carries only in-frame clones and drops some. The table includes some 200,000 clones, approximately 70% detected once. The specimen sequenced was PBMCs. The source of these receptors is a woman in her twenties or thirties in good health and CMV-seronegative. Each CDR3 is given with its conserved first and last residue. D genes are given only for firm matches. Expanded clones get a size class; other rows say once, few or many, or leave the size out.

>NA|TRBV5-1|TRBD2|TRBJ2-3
TGCGCCAGCAGCTTCTCGGCGGGGGGGCTAGATACGCAGTATTTT
CASSFSAGGLDTQYF
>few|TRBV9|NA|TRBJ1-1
TGTGCCAGCAGCTCCCGCGGAGGGATGAACACTGAAGCTTTCTTT
CASSSRGGMNTEAFF
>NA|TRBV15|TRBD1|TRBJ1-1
TGTGCCACCAGCAGACGGGGACAGGGGGCGTCCGGGACTGAAGCTTTCTTT
CATSRRGQGASGTEAFF
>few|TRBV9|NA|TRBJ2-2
TGTGCCAGCAGCGTAAGGACGGGATCAACCGGGGAGCTGTTTTTT
CASSVRTGSTGELFF
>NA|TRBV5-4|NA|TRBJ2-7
TGTGCCAGCAGCCGGATGGGGGGGGGCCCCTCTTGCTTC
CASSRMGGGPSCF
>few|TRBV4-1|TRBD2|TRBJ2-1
TGCGCCAGCAGCCAAGTTACAGCGGGAGGAGTAAGGTACAATGAGCAGTTCTTC
CASSQVTAGGVRYNEQFF
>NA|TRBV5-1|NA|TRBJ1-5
TGCGCCAGCAGCTTGGCACAGGGTGGGCCCCAGCATTTT
CASSLAQGGPQHF
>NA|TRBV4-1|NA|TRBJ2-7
TGCGCCAGCAGCCAAACCAGCGGAGATCTCTACGAGCAGTACTTC
CASSQTSGDLYEQYF
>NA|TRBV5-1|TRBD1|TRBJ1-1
TGCGCCACCAAGACAGGGGTGAACACTGAAGCTTTCTTT
CATKTGVNTEAFF
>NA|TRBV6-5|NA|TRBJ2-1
TGTGCCAGCAGTTACTCGGGGGCGCTTAATGAGCAGTTCTTC
CASSYSGALNEQFF
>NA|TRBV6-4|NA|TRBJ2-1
TGTGCCAGCAGTGCGTTTCACCCTAACAATGAGCAGTTCTTC
CASSAFHPNNEQFF
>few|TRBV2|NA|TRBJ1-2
TGTGCCAGCAGAGGAGGACAGTCAAACTATGGCTACACCTTC
CASRGGQSNYGYTF
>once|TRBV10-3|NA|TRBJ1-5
TGTGCCATCAGTGAGGGAGGCTACAATCAGCCCCAGCATTTT
CAISEGGYNQPQHF
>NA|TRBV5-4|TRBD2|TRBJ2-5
TGTGCCAGCAGCTTGGCTCTAGCGGGGGCCCCTGGGACCCAGTACTTC
CASSLALAGAPGTQYF
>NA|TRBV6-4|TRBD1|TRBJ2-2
TGTGCCACCAAGTCGGGACAGGGTCAAACCGGGGAGCTGTTTTTT
CATKSGQGQTGELFF
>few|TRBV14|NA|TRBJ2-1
TGTGCCAGCAGCCATCTACAGGGATCCTACAATGAGCAGTTCTTC
CASSHLQGSYNEQFF
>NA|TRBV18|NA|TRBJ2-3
TGTGCCAGCTCACCACCTGGGCCGATCAGCACAGATACGCAGTATTTT
CASSPPGPISTDTQYF
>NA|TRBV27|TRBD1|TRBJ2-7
TGTGCCAGCAGTTTATTGGGACAGGGGGTGAACGAGCAGTACTTC
CASSLLGQGVNEQYF
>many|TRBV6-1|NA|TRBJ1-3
TGTGCCAGCAGTGAAGAGGCAGGCCACTCTGGAAACACCATATATTTT
CASSEEAGHSGNTIYF
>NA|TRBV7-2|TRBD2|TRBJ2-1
TGTGCCAGCAGCCCAGCCCCCGCGGGACTAGTAGGTTTCAATGAGCAGTTCTTC
CASSPAPAGLVGFNEQFF
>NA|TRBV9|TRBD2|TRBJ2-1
TGTGCCAGCAGCCTCCAGGGTAGCGGGAGGCAGAATGAGCAGTTCTTC
CASSLQGSGRQNEQFF
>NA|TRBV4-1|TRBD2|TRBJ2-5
TGCGCCAGCAGCCAACTAGCGGGGGGGCAAGAGACCCAGTACTTC
CASSQLAGGQETQYF